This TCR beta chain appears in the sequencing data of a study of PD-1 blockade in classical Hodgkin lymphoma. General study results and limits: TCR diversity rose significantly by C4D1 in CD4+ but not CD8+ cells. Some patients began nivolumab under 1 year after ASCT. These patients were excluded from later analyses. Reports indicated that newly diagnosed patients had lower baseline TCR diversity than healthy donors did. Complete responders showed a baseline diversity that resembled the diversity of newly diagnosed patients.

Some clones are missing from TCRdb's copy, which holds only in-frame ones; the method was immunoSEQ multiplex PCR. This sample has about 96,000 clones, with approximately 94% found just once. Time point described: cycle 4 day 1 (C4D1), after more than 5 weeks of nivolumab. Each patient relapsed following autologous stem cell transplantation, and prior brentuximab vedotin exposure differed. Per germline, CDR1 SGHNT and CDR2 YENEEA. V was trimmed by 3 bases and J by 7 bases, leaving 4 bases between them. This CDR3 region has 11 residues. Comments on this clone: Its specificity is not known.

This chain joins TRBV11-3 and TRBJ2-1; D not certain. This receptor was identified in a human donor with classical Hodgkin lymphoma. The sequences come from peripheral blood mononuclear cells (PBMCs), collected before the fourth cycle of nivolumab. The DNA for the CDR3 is TGTGCCAGCAGCTTCAAGAATGAGCAGTTCTTC. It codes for CASSFKNEQFF. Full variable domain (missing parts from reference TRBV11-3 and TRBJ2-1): EAGVVQSPRYKIIEKKQPVAFWCNPISGHNTLYWYLQNLGQGPELLIRYENEEAVDDSQLPKDRFSAERLKGVDSTLKIQPAELGDSAVYLCASSFKNEQFFGPGTRLTVL.